Described below is a single T cell receptor (beta chain) sequence and its context. Antigen specificity is unknown. CD8 cells classed as naive were CD45RO-negative and positively selected for CCR7, excluding terminally differentiated effector memory CD45RA+ cells. The donor population consisted of healthy HIV-negative adults with no recent acute infections or vaccinations. This entry belongs to a study of shared clonotypes between healthy human individuals. Study-wide background: Each donor contributed plates that comprised three CD4 naive, three CD4 memory, two CD8 naive and one CD8 memory.

Trimming shortened V by 10 bases and J by 4 bases, and 15 bases separated the two germline ends. Germline V gives CDR1 WSHSY, CDR2 SAAADI. This CDR3 contains 13 residues. Broader study findings: Sharing of clonotypes among donors was expected to vary with sequencing depth. Enrolling few donors narrowed the genetic and exposure-history diversity that was represented.

The table came from immunoSEQ multiplex PCR; TCRdb's copy has only in-frame clones and leaves some out. The table includes 600,000 or so clones, 95% to 98% detected once. V and J are TRBV10-2 and TRBJ2-3, with no clear D. The sequence was collected from a man younger than 40 in good health. The material sequenced was naive CD8+ T cells sorted from blood. The CDR3 here is CATHPTKADTQYF. As DNA, the CDR3 is TGCGCCACCCACCCGACGAAAGCAGATACGCAGTATTTT.